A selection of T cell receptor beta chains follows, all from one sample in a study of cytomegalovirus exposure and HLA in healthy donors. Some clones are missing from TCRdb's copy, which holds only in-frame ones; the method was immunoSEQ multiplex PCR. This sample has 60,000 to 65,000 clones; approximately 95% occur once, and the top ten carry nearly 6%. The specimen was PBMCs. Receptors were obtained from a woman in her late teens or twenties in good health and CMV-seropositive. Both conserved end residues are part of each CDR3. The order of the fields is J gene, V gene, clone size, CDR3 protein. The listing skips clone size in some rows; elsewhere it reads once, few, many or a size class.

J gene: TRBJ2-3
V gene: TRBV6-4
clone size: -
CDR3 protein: CASSDSEADTQYF

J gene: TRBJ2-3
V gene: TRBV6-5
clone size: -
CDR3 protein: CASSYLDTQYF

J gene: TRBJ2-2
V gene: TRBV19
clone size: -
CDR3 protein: CASSAPRAGELFF

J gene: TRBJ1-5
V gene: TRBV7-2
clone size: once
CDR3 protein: CASSLTGKGQPQHF

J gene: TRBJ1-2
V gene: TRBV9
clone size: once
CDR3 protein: CASSVEDRGRLNYGYTF

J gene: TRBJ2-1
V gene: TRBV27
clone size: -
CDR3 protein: CASSYGQSSYNEQFF

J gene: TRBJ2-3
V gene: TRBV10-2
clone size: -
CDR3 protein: CASTPSPYGDTQYF

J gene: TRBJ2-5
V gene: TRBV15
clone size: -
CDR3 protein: CATSKLAGRGQETQYF

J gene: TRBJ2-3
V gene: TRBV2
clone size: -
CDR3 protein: CASSEFVEDHHTQYF

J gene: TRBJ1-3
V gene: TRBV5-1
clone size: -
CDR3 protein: CASSLGQGKISGNTIYF

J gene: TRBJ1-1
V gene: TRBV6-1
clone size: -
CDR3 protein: CASSDQGADTEAFF

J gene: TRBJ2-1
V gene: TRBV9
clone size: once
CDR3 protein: CASSVSRTGENEQFF

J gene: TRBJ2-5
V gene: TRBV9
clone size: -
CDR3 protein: CASSFTVAAQETQYF

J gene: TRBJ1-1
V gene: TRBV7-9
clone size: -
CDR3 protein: CASSATVTEAFF

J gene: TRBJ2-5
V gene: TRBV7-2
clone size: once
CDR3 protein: CASSSTGGWGETQYF

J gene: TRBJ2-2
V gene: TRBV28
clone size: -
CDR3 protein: CASSFRGLGTGELFF

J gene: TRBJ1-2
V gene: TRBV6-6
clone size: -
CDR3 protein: CASSYSTTGGDGYTF

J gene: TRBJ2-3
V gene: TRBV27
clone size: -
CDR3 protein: CASSQLAGLTDTQYF

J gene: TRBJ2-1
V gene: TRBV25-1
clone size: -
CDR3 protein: CASSELAGGRRGDEQFF

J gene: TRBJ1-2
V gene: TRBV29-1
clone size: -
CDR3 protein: CSSGGTGGASYTF